The T cell receptor (beta chain) under discussion was sequenced for a study of CD8 T cells in ankylosing spondylitis. Points from the study as a whole: Earlier studies detected some motif variants in reactive arthritis synovial fluid and blood. Characteristic of ankylosing spondylitis blood, it appeared, was a TCR beta motif comprising several highly homologous variants.

CDR3 size: 14 residues. Germline CDR1 SGHRS, CDR2 YFSETQ. Trimming shortened V by 5 bases and J by 2 bases, and 13 bases separated the two germline ends. This clonotype was counted a few times. The antigen remains unidentified. In TCRdb, the 5' RACE reads were re-called with MiXCR into one record per CDR3 protein. The sample contains roughly 370,000 distinct CDR3 sequences, approximately 20% of which appear only once. The chain links TRBV5-1 to TRBJ2-5, with D maybe TRBD2 (5 bases). The material sequenced was blood, either unsorted or a sorted T cell fraction (not recorded which). This clonotype was sampled from a male donor with ankylosing spondylitis. CDR3 coding DNA: TGCGCCAGCAGAACCCAGACTACACAAGAGACCCAGTACTTC. Amino acid sequence: CASRTQTTQETQYF. The variable domain in full, with the rest retrieved from reference TRBV5-1 and TRBJ2-5, is KAGVTQTPRYLIKTRGQQVTLSCSPISGHRSVSWYQQTPGQGLQFLFEYFSETQRNKGNFPGRFSGRQFSNSRSEMNVSTLELGDSALYLCASRTQTTQETQYFGPGTRLLVL.